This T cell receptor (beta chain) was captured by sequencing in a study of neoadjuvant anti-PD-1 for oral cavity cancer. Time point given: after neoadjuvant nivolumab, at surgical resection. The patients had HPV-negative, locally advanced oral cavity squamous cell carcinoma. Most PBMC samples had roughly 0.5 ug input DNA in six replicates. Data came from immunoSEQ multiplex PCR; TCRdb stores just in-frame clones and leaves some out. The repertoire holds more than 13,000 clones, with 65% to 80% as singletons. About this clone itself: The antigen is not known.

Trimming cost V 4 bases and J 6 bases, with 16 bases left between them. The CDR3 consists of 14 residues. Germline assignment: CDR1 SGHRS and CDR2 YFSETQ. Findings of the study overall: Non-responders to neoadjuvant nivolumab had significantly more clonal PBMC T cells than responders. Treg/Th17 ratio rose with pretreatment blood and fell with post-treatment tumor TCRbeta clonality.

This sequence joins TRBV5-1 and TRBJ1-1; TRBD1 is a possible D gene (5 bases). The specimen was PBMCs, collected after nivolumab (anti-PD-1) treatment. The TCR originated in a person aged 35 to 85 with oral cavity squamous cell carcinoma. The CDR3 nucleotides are TGCGCCAGCAGCCCTCTTAACAGGTTCTCTGAAGCTTTCTTT. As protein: CASSPLNRFSEAFF.